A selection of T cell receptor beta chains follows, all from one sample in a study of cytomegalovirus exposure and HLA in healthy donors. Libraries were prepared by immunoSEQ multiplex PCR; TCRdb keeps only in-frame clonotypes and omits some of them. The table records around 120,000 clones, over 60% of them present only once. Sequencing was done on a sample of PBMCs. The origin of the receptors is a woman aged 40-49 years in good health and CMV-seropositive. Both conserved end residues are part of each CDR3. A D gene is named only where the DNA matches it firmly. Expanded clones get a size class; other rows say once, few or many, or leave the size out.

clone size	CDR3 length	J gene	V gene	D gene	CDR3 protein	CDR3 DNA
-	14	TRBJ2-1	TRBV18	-	CASSRGRKVDEQFF	TGTGCCAGCTCAAGGGGCCGAAAGGTTGATGAGCAGTTCTTC
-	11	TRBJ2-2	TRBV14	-	CASSQRGELFF	TGTGCCAGCAGCCAACGGGGGGAGCTGTTTTTT
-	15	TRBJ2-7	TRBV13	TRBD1	CASSFRQGASYEQYF	TGTGCCAGCAGCTTCCGACAGGGGGCCTCCTACGAGCAGTACTTC
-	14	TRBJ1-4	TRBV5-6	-	CASSPGPTNEKLFF	TGTGCCAGCAGCCCAGGGCCAACTAATGAAAAACTGTTTTTT
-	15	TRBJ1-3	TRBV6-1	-	CASSEMTGTGNTIYF	TGTGCCAGCAGTGAGATGACAGGTACTGGAAACACCATATATTTT
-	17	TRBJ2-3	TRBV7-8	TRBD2	CASSPHPGTSLGDTQYF	TGTGCCAGCAGTCCTCATCCGGGGACTAGCCTAGGAGATACGCAGTATTTT
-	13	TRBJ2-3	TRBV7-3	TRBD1	CASSRDRQDTQYF	TGTGCCAGCAGCAGGGACAGGCAAGATACGCAGTATTTT
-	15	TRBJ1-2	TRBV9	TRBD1	CASRKQTGGMGGYTF	TGTGCCAGCAGAAAGCAGACAGGGGGCATGGGTGGCTACACCTTC
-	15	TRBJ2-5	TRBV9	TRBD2	CASSETSDPQETQYF	TGTGCCAGCAGCGAGACTAGCGACCCGCAAGAGACCCAGTACTTC
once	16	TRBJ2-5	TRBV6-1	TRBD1	CASSVQTGGSQETQYF	TGTGCCAGCAGTGTGCAGACAGGGGGCTCCCAAGAGACCCAGTACTTC
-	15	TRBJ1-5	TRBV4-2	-	CASSQDGWGGQPQHF	TGTGCCAGCAGCCAAGATGGGTGGGGGGGTCAGCCCCAGCATTTT
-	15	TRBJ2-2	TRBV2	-	CASREPDRYTGELFF	TGTGCCAGCAGGGAACCGGACAGATACACCGGGGAGCTGTTTTTT
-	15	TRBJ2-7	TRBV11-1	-	CASSLGGGRTYEQYF	TGTGCCAGCAGCTTAGGCGGGGGCAGGACCTACGAGCAGTACTTC
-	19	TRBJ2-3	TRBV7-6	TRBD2	CASPRGGLAGLYSTDTQYF	TGTGCCAGCCCCCGAGGGGGACTAGCGGGGTTGTATAGCACAGATACGCAGTATTTT
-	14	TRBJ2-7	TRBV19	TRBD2	CASNIRAGVREQYF	TGTGCCAGTAACATCCGAGCGGGAGTGCGGGAGCAGTACTTC
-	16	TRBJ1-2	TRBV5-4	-	CASSPPVQGLTGGYTF	TGTGCCAGCAGCCCCCCGGTCCAGGGGCTAACGGGGGGCTACACCTTC
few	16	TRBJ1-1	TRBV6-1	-	CASSEAGGRGGTEAFF	TGTGCCAGCAGTGAAGCCGGGGGGCGCGGGGGCACTGAAGCTTTCTTT
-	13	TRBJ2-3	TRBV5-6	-	CASSLGGKDTQYF	TGTGCCAGCAGCTTGGGCGGGAAAGATACGCAGTATTTT
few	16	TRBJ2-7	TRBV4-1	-	CASSQDNAGSINEQYF	TGCGCCAGCAGCCAAGATAACGCAGGTTCTATAAACGAGCAGTACTTC
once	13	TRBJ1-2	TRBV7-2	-	CASSTPGIHGYTF	TGTGCCAGCAGTACCCCCGGGATTCATGGCTACACCTTC
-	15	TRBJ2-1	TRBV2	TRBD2	CASSLAGLPFNEQFF	TGTGCCAGCAGTTTAGCGGGACTACCTTTCAATGAGCAGTTCTTC
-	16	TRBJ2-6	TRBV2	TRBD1	CASSLQGQGGANVLTF	TGTGCCAGCAGTTTACAGGGGCAGGGTGGGGCCAACGTCCTGACTTTC
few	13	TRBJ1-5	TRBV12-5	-	CASGPDTNQPQHF	TGTGCTAGTGGGCCCGACACCAATCAGCCCCAGCATTTT
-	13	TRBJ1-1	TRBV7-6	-	CASSLTGLAEAFF	TGTGCCAGCAGCCTAACAGGGTTAGCTGAAGCTTTCTTT
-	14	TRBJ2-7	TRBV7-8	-	CASSLSPSTYEQYF	TGTGCCAGCAGCTTGTCACCCTCTACCTACGAGCAGTACTTC
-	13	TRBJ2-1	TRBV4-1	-	CASSQDPGNEQFF	TGCGCCAGCAGCCAAGATCCAGGGAATGAGCAGTTCTTC